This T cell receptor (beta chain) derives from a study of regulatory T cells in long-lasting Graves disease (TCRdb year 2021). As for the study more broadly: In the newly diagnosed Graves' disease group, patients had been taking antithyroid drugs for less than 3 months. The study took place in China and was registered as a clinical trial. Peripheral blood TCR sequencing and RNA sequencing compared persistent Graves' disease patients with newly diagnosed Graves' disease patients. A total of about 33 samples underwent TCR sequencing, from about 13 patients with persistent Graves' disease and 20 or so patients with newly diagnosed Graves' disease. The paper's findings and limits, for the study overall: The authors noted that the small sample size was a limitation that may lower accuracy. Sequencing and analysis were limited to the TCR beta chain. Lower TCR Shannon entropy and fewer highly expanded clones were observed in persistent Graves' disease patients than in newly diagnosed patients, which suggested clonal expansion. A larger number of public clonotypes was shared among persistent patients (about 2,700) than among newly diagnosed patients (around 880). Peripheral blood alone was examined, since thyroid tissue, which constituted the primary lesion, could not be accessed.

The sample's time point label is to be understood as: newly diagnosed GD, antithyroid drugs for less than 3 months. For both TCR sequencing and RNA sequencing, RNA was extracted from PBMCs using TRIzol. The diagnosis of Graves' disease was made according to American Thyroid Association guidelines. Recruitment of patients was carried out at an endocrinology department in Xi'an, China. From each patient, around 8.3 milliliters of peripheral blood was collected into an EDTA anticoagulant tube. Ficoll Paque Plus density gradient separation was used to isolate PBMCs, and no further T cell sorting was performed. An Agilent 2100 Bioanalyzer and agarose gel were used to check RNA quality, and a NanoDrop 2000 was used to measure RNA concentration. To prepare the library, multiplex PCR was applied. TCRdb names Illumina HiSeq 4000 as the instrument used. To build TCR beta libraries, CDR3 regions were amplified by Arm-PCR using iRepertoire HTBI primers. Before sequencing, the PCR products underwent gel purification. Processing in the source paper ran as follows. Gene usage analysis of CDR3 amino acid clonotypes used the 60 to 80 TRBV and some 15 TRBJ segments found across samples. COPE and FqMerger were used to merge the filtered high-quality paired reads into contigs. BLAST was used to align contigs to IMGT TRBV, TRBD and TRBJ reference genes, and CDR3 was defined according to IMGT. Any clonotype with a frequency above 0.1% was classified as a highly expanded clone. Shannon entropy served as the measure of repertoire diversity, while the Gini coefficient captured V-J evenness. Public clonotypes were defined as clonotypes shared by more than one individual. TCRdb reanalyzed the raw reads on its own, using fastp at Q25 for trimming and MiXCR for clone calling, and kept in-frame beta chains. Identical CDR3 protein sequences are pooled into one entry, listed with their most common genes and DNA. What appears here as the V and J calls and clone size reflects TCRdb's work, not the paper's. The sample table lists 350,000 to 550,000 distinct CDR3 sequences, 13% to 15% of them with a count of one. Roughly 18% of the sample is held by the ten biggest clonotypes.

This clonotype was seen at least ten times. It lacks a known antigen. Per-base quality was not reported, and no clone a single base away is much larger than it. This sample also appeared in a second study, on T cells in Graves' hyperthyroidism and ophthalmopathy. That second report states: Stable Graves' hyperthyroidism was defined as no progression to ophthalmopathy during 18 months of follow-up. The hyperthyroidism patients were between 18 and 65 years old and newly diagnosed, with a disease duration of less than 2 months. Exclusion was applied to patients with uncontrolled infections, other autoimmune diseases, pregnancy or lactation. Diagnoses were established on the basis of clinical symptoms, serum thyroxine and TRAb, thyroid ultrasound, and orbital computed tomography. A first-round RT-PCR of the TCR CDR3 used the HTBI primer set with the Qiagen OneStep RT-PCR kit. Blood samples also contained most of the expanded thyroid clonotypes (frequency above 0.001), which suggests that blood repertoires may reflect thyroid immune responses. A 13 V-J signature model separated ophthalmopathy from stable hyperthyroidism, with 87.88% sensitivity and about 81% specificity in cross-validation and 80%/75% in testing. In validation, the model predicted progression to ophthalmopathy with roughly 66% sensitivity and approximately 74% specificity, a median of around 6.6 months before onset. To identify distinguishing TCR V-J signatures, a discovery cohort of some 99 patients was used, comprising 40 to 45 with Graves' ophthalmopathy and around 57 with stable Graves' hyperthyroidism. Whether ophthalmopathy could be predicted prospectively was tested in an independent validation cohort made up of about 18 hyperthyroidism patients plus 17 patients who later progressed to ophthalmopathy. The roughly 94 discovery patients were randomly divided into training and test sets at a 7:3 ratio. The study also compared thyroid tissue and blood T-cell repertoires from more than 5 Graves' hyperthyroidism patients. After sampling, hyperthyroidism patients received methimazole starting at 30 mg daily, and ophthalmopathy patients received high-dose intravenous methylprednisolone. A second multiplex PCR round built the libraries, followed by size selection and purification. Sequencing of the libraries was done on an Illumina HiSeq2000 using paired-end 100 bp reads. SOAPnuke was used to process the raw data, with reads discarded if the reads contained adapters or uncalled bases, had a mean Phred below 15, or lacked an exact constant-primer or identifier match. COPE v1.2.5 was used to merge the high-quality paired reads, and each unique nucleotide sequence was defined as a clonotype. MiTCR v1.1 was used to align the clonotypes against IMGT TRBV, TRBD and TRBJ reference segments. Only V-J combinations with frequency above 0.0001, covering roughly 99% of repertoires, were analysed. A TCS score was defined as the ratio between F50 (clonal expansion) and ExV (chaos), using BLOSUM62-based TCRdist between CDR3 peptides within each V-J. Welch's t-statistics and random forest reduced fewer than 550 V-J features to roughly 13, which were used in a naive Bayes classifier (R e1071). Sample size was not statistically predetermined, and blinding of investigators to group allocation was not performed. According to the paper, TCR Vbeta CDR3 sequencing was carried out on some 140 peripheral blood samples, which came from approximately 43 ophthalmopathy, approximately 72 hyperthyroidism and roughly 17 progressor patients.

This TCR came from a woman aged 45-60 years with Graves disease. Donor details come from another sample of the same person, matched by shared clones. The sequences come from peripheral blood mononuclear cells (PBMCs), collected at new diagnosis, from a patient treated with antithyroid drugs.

The CDR3 is CASSPVIWGTEAFF. The DNA is TGTGCCAGCAGCCCCGTTATATGGGGCACTGAAGCTTTCTTT. The chain was built from TRBV9 and TRBJ1-1; too little of a D gene remains to name it. Measured from the cysteine to the phenylalanine, the CDR3 is 14 residues long. Only the CDR3 DNA is retained, 42 bases long and in frame from the first base. V is clipped by 4 bases and J by 4 bases, and the sequence between their germline boundaries is 14 bases long. The germline V gene gives CDR1 as SGDLS and CDR2 as YYNGEE. The variable domain in full, with residues beyond the CDR3 obtained from the reference TRBV9 and TRBJ1-1 genes, is DSGVTQTPKHLITATGQRVTLRCSPRSGDLSVYWYQQSLDQGLQFLIQYYNGEERAKGNILERFSAQQFPDLHSELNLSSLELGDSALYFCASSPVIWGTEAFFGQGTRLTVV.